This T cell receptor delta chain was retrieved from a study of gamma-delta chains in newborns, infants, children. Study-level background: Microbial exposure reportedly drives polyclonal innate γδ T cell expansion after birth.

TCRdb redid the clone calls on the reads with CATT. The sample records around 4,300 delta-chain clones, 3% to 3.5% being singletons. Only a few counts were recorded for this clone. Being one base from a much bigger clone, this may be a read error. The identical CDR3 is also encoded by other nucleotide sequences in the sample. Trimming removed 2 bases at V and 0 bases at J, with 4 bases between. Germline CDR1 reads TVYSNPD; CDR2 reads GDNSRS (reference sequence). The CDR3 loop spans 11 amino acids. The sample was blood. This TCR came from a child who was a newborn, infant or young child, either healthy, febrile or measles-vaccinated (not recorded which). V and J are TRDV3 and TRDJ1; unclear D gene. The CDR3 region has the DNA TGTGCCTTTCCCTACACCGATAAACTCATCTTT. Its protein is CAFPYTDKLIF.